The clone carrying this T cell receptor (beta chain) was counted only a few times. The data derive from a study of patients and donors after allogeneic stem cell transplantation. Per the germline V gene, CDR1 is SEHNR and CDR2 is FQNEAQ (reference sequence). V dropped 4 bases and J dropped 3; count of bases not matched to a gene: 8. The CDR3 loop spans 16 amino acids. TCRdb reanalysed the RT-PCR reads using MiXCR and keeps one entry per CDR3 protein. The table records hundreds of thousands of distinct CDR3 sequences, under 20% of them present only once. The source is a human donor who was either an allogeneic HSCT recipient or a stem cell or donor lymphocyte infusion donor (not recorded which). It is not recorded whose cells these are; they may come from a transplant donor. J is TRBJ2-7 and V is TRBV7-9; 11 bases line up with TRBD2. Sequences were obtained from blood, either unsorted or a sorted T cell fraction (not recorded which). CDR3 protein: CASSSRLAGTVYEQYF. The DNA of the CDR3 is TGTGCCAGCAGCTCAAGACTAGCGGGGACAGTCTACGAGCAGTACTTC.